The rows below give T cell receptor beta chains drawn from one sample of a study of identical twins. Each CDR3 protein gets one entry after TCRdb re-called the 5' RACE reads with MiXCR. The repertoire holds some 1,700,000 distinct CDR3 sequences, with around 33% as singletons. Sequencing input: cord blood. These TCRs come from a newborn girl in good health. The CDR3 runs from the conserved cysteine through the conserved F or W. The order of the fields is V gene, CDR3 length, J gene, clone size, D gene, CDR3 DNA, CDR3 protein. A D gene is named only where the DNA matches it firmly. Not all rows give a size; the values are once, few, many and, for expanded clones, a class.

TRBV6-5	14	TRBJ1-2	NA	NA	TGTGCCAGCAGGATTGGGGGGGCAAACTATGGCTACACCTTC	CASRIGGANYGYTF
TRBV6-1	13	TRBJ2-7	NA	NA	TGTGCCAGCAGCGGGACACCCCGGCTAGAGCAGTACTTC	CASSGTPRLEQYF
TRBV6-2/TRBV6-3	12	TRBJ2-7	NA	TRBD2	TGTGCCAGCAGGCGGGAGTCTCATGAGCAGTACTTC	CASRRESHEQYF
TRBV5-5	15	TRBJ1-4	NA	NA	TGTGCCAGCAGCCCGTGGGGCCGGAATAATGAAAAACTGTTTTTT	CASSPWGRNNEKLFF
TRBV5-1	16	TRBJ2-5	NA	NA	TGCGCCAGCTCCAGAACGGGGACGGTAAATTCTGAGACCCAGTACTTC	CASSRTGTVNSETQYF
TRBV27	15	TRBJ1-1	few	NA	TGTGCCAGCAATCAACTGGGACGGAAGAACACTGAAGCTTTCTTT	CASNQLGRKNTEAFF
TRBV20-1	13	TRBJ1-2	few	TRBD1	TGCAGTGCTAGAGACGGGACAGGGGATGGCTACACCTTC	CSARDGTGDGYTF
TRBV7-2	15	TRBJ2-4	many	NA	TGTGCCAGCAGCTTAGAATATCTAGCCAAAAACATTCAGTACTTC	CASSLEYLAKNIQYF
TRBV4-2	17	TRBJ1-4	few	NA	TGTGCCAGCAGCCAAGATGTCCAAGATGCAACTAATGAAAAACTGTTTTTT	CASSQDVQDATNEKLFF
TRBV10-2	15	TRBJ2-3	NA	NA	TGCGCCAGCAGTGAGTCCTGGGGGGCAACAGATACGCAGTATTTT	CASSESWGATDTQYF
TRBV10-3	13	TRBJ2-5	few	TRBD2	TGTGCCATCAGTCGACTAGCGGGGGAGACCCAGTACTTC	CAISRLAGETQYF
TRBV7-8	14	TRBJ2-3	NA	NA	TGTGCCAGCAGCTTAGGCGATGTCCCAGATACGCAGTATTTT	CASSLGDVPDTQYF
TRBV6-2/TRBV6-3	13	TRBJ2-1	many	TRBD1	TGTGCCAGCAGTTACTGGACAGGCAATGAGCAGTTCTTC	CASSYWTGNEQFF
TRBV12-3/TRBV12-4	15	TRBJ2-1	NA	NA	TGTGCCAGCAGGGCACAGGGTAGCTCCTACAATGAGCAGTTCTTC	CASRAQGSSYNEQFF
TRBV28	17	TRBJ2-1	NA	TRBD2	TGTGCCAGCAGTTTCTCCGGACTAGCGGGAGTGAGGAATGAGCAGTTCTTC	CASSFSGLAGVRNEQFF
TRBV10-3	17	TRBJ2-1	NA	TRBD2	TGTGCCATCAGGAGGGGACCGGGACTAGCGGGGGGAAGTGAGCAGTTCTTC	CAIRRGPGLAGGSEQFF
TRBV5-1	15	TRBJ2-5	NA	NA	TGCGCCAGCAGCTTGGGGTCAATCGGGCCGACCGGGGAGTACTTC	CASSLGSIGPTGEYF
TRBV15	15	TRBJ1-1	NA	TRBD1	TGTGCCACCAGCCTCACTAAAACAGGGGGCACTGAAGCTTTCTTT	CATSLTKTGGTEAFF
TRBV25-1	15	TRBJ1-4	few	NA	TGTGCCAGCAGTGAATTGGGAGCGAGTTCTGAAAAACTGTTTTTT	CASSELGASSEKLFF
TRBV27	13	TRBJ1-2	few	TRBD1	TGTGCCAGCAGTTTCGCGACAGGGGACGGCTACACCTTC	CASSFATGDGYTF
TRBV29-1	13	TRBJ2-3	many	NA	TGCAGCGTTCGGGGGACAGTCACAGATACGCAGTATTTT	CSVRGTVTDTQYF
TRBV20-1	12	TRBJ2-3	many	NA	TGCAGTGCACGACTGCGCACAGATACGCAGTATTTT	CSARLRTDTQYF
TRBV6-1	13	TRBJ1-5	few	NA	TGTGCCAGCAGTGAACAGGAACGACAGCCCCAGCATTTT	CASSEQERQPQHF
TRBV7-9	16	TRBJ1-6	NA	NA	TGTGCCAGCAGCCTCGACTCGGGGGTCATTTTTTCACCCCTCCACTTT	CASSLDSGVIFSPLHF
TRBV5-1	14	TRBJ1-1	few	NA	TGCGCCAGCAGTTCGACCTCAGGGAAGACTGAAGCTTTCTTT	CASSSTSGKTEAFF
TRBV28	15	TRBJ1-2	NA	NA	TGTGCCAGCAGTTTCCCAAGGGTCCTTAACTATGGCTACACCTTC	CASSFPRVLNYGYTF
TRBV5-6	11	TRBJ2-1	few	TRBD2	TGTGCCAGCAGCTTCCGACTAGCGGAGTTCTTC	CASSFRLAEFF
TRBV6-5	14	TRBJ2-3	few	TRBD1	TGTGCCACAGGGGAAGGGGGCGTCGCAGATACGCAGTATTTT	CATGEGGVADTQYF
TRBV24-1	14	TRBJ2-3	NA	NA	TGTGCCACCAGTGGTTTTGGGCGCCCAGATACGCAGTATTTT	CATSGFGRPDTQYF
TRBV25-1	16	TRBJ2-3	few	TRBD2	TGTGCCAGCAGTGAATCCCGGGGGGGCAGGAAAGATACGCAGTATTTT	CASSESRGGRKDTQYF
TRBV9	18	TRBJ2-2	once	TRBD2	TGTGCCAGCAGCGTAATTAGCGGGGGCCTTCTGAACACCGGGGAGCTGTTTTTT	CASSVISGGLLNTGELFF
TRBV11-2	16	TRBJ2-3	NA	TRBD2	TGTGCCAGCAGCTTAGTATGGACTAGCGATGCAGATACGCAGTATTTT	CASSLVWTSDADTQYF
TRBV28	14	TRBJ2-7	many	TRBD1	TGTGCCAGCAGTTCTAGGACAGGGAGGTACGAGCAGTACTTC	CASSSRTGRYEQYF
TRBV6-5	18	TRBJ2-1	few	TRBD2	TGTGCCAGCAGTTACCCACCTAGCGGGGCGTCGTATTACAATGAGCAGTTCTTC	CASSYPPSGASYYNEQFF
TRBV7-6	13	TRBJ2-3	NA	NA	TGTGCCAGCAGCCCCCACGTAAAAGATACGCAGTATTTT	CASSPHVKDTQYF
TRBV2	14	TRBJ2-1	NA	TRBD2	TGTGCCAGCCTTGCTAGCGGGAGGGCGCGGGAGCAGTTCTTC	CASLASGRAREQFF
TRBV12-3/TRBV12-4	13	TRBJ1-1	few	NA	TGTGCCAGCAGTGAGGAACGGGTAGGTGAAGCTTTCTTT	CASSEERVGEAFF
TRBV19	14	TRBJ1-1	NA	NA	TGTGCCAGTAGTATAGAGGGGGCGGACACTGAAGCTTTCTTT	CASSIEGADTEAFF
TRBV12-5	14	TRBJ2-7	few	TRBD1	TGTGCTAGTCCCATCCAGGGGGCTCACAATGAGCAGTACTTC	CASPIQGAHNEQYF
TRBV14	15	TRBJ2-5	NA	NA	TGTGCCAGCAGCCAGGGCCTGTGGGACAAAGAGACCCAGTACTTC	CASSQGLWDKETQYF
TRBV6-6	15	TRBJ2-7	few	TRBD2	TGTGCCAGCAGGTCTTTAGCGGGTTACGACTACGAGCAGTACTTC	CASRSLAGYDYEQYF
TRBV4-2	13	TRBJ2-3	NA	NA	TGTGCCAGCAGTCATCCCTTGGATGATACGCAGTATTTT	CASSHPLDDTQYF
TRBV6-1	13	TRBJ2-7	few	NA	TGTGCCAGCAGTAACCCTTGGAACTACGAGCAGTACTTC	CASSNPWNYEQYF
TRBV5-1	14	TRBJ1-2	NA	TRBD1	TGCGCCAGCAGCGTTAGGGGGCGTGAGTATGGCTACACCTTC	CASSVRGREYGYTF
TRBV6-2/TRBV6-3	14	TRBJ1-1	NA	NA	TGTGCCAGCAGGGCGATTTGGGCCCCAACTGGAGCTTTCTTT	CASRAIWAPTGAFF
TRBV30	18	TRBJ2-3	few	TRBD2	TGTGCCTGGAGTGTACGCCGTACTAGCGGGGGTGGGACAGATACGCAGTATTTT	CAWSVRRTSGGGTDTQYF
TRBV28	16	TRBJ2-7	NA	TRBD1	TGTGCCAGCAGCTCGCGACAGGGGGCGGCTTCCTACGAGCAGTACTTC	CASSSRQGAASYEQYF
TRBV2	13	TRBJ1-6	NA	NA	TGTGCCAGCAGTCCTACGCCTAATTCACCCCTCCACTTT	CASSPTPNSPLHF